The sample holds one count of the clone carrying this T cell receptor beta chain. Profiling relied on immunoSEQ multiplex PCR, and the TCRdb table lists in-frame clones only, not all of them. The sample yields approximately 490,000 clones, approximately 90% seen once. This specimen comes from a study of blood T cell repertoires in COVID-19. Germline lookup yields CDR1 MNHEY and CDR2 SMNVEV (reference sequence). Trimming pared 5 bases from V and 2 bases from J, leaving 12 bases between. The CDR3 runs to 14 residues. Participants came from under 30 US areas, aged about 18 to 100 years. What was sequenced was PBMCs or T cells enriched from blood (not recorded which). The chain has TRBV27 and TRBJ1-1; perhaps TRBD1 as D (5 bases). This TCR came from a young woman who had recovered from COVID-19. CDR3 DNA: TGTGCCAGCAGTATTACGGGGGGTAACACTGAAGCTTTCTTT. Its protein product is CASSITGGNTEAFF.